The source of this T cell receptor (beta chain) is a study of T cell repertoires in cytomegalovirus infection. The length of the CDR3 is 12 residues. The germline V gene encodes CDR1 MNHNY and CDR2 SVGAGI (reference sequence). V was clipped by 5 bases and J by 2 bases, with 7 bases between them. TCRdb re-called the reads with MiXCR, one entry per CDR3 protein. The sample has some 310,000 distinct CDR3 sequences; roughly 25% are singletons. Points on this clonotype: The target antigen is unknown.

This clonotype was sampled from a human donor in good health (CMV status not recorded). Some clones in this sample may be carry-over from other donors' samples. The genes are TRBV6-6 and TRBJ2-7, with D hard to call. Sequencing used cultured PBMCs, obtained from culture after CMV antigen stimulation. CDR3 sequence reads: CASSDLPYEQYF. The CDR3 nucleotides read TGTGCCAGCAGTGATCTCCCCTACGAGCAGTACTTC.